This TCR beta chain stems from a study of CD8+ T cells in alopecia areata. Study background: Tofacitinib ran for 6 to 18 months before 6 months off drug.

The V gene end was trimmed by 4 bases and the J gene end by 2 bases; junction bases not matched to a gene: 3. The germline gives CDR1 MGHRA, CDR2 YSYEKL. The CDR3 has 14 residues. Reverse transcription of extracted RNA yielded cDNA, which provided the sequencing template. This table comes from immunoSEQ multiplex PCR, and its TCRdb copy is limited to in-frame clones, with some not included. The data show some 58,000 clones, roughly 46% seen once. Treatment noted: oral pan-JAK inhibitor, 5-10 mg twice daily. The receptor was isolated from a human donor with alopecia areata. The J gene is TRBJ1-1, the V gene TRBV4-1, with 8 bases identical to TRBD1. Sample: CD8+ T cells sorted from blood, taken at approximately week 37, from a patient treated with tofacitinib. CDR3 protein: CASSPPGGNTEAFF. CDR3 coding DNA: TGCGCCAGCAGCCCCCCAGGGGGCAACACTGAAGCTTTCTTT.